This record covers a single TCR beta chain. As yet, its antigen is unknown. The sample comes from a study of T cell responses to AZD1222 COVID-19 vaccine. Whole-study context: Pooled together were second doses at about 4 or about 12 weeks. Study findings and constraints: Just a handful of AZD1222 recipients tested seropositive at baseline. Possibly, clonal diversity was underestimated; donors were largely white British and included more females. Recipients of two AZD1222 doses showed rising Spike-specific TCR breadth and depth.

Method: immunoSEQ multiplex PCR; TCRdb's copy keeps in-frame clones and lacks some. The table has 100,000 to 150,000 clones, around 94% seen once. This receptor was taken from an adult in good health. This material consisted of peripheral blood, taken on day 0 of AZD1222 vaccination.

CDR3 nucleotide sequence: TGTGCCAGCAGTTTAGTGGACACCTCTATTCGGGAGCAGTTCTTC. It is translated as CASSLVDTSIREQFF. The chain employs TRBV27 and TRBJ2-1; perhaps TRBD1 as D (5 bases). V was clipped by 2 bases and J by 10 bases, with 18 bases between them. This CDR3 comprises 15 residues. The germline gives CDR1 MNHEY, CDR2 SMNVEV (reference sequence).